What follows are 14 T cell receptor beta chains derived from one specimen sequenced in a study of cytomegalovirus exposure and HLA in healthy donors. Primers: 60 Vbeta forward and 13 Jbeta reverse. The protocol was immunoSEQ multiplex PCR, while the TCRdb copy is restricted to in-frame clones and leaves out a portion. This table holds under 150,000 clones, roughly 10% found once. Input material: PBMCs. The receptors shown here come from a male donor in good health and CMV-seronegative.

The chain uses TRBV5-6 and TRBJ2-7; 11 nucleotides agree with TRBD1. J gave up 4 bases and V 3 bases, and 6 bases lay outside the gene matches. Germline assignment: CDR1 SGHDT and CDR2 YYEEEE. The CDR3 is 15 amino acids. This CDR3 reads CASSYTGTGGYEQYF. DNA for the CDR3: TGTGCCAGCAGCTATACCGGGACAGGGGGTTACGAGCAGTACTTC.

The V gene is TRBV6-1, the J gene TRBJ1-5; D unclear. Trimming stripped 6 bases from V and 0 bases from J, with 6 bases between. CDR1 and CDR2 (germline): MNHNS, SASEGT. This CDR3 comprises 13 residues. The CDR3 DNA sequence: TGTGCCAGCAGCCCAGATAGCAATCAGCCCCAGCATTTT. Residues: CASSPDSNQPQHF.

In its sample, this clone was seen a few times. The DNA for the CDR3 is TGTGCCAGTAGTTCGCGAGAAAGGGGACAAGAGACCCAGTACTTC. Amino acid sequence: CASSSRERGQETQYF. This chain joins TRBV19 and TRBJ2-5, with TRBD1 as a possible D gene (5 bases). CDR1 is LNHDA and CDR2 is SQIVND in the germline V gene (reference sequence). The germline V and J ends were trimmed by 5 bases and 2 bases, with 15 bases remaining between them. The CDR3 has 15 amino acids.

This clone was seen more than once but under ten times. The chain recombines TRBV7-3 with TRBJ1-1, with 11 bases identical to TRBD1. CDR1 SGHTA and CDR2 FQGTGA come from the germline V gene. There are 13 residues in the CDR3. V trimming: 1 base; J trimming: 8 bases; junction bases outside the gene matches: 0. The CDR3 DNA sequence: TGTGCCAGCAGCTTAAGGGACAGGGGGGAAGCTTTCTTT. The encoded protein is CASSLRDRGEAFF.

This clone was seen more than once but under ten times. The chain links TRBV7-9 to TRBJ2-1; a possible D gene is TRBD1 (6 bases). This CDR3 contains 17 residues. Germline CDR1 is SEHNR and CDR2 is FQNEAQ (reference sequence). The V end lost 0 bases, the J end lost 6 bases, and 18 bases lay between the germline ends. CDR3 amino acids: CASSLAEDSNLSNEQFF. CDR3 nucleotide sequence: TGTGCCAGCAGCTTAGCGGAGGACAGTAATTTAAGCAATGAGCAGTTCTTC.

This clone was detected only a few times. The J gene is TRBJ1-5, the V gene TRBV7-2; D gene ambiguous. This CDR3 region has 15 residues. Trimming cost V 1 base and J 2 bases, with 9 bases left between them. Germline V lookup: CDR1 SGHTA, CDR2 FQGNSA. The CDR3 region is CASSLGLPGNQPQHF. Here the CDR3 DNA reads TGTGCCAGCAGCTTAGGGTTGCCAGGCAATCAGCCCCAGCATTTT.

Only a few counts were recorded for this clone. The chain has TRBV18 and TRBJ2-5; D is undetermined. V gave up 1 base and J gave up 5 bases, with 5 bases separating them. Germline CDR1 and CDR2: KGHSH and LQKENI. The CDR3 runs to 12 residues. Here the CDR3 DNA reads TGTGCCAGCTCACCACGGAGCGAGACCCAGTACTTC. Amino acid sequence: CASSPRSETQYF.

The V call is TRBV5-5, the J call TRBJ2-2; TRBD2 might be the D (6 bases). The CDR3 extends over 16 amino acids. Germline V gene data show CDR1 as SGHKS and CDR2 as YYEKEE (reference sequence). The V gene lost 1 base and the J gene lost 2 bases, with 12 bases spanning the gap. This CDR3 reads CASSLLDYSNTGELFF. CDR3 DNA sequence: TGTGCCAGCAGCTTGCTGGACTACTCCAACACCGGGGAGCTGTTTTTT.

This clone has more than one count but fewer than ten. The chain uses TRBV29-1 and TRBJ1-1, with 11 bases fitting TRBD1. This CDR3 is built from 14 residues. CDR1 and CDR2 from the germline V gene are SQVTM and ANQGSEA. The junction had 10 bases not matched to a gene; V was cut back by 7 bases and J by 6 bases. The CDR3 nucleotides are TGCAGCGCGTCCGGGACAGGGGGTCGGGCTGAAGCTTTCTTT. Residues: CSASGTGGRAEAFF.

The chain couples TRBV7-9 to TRBJ2-7; D is perhaps TRBD1 (5 bases). The CDR3 covers 15 residues. Germline V gene sequence: CDR1 SEHNR, CDR2 FQNEAQ (reference sequence). Trimming cost V 6 bases and J 0 bases, with 15 bases left between them. The DNA for the CDR3 is TGTGCCAGCAGACCTCCTGCGACAGCCTCCTACGAGCAGTACTTC. Protein sequence: CASRPPATASYEQYF.

The chain has TRBV5-1 and TRBJ1-4; possible D gene TRBD1, 6 bases. The V and J ends lost 4 bases and 3 bases respectively, with 13 bases between them. This CDR3 is 15 amino acids long. Germline-derived CDR1 and CDR2 are SGHRS and YFSETQ. In DNA form, the CDR3 reads TGCGCCAGCAGCGATCCACAGGGATCTAATGAAAAACTGTTTTTT. It yields the protein CASSDPQGSNEKLFF.

This clone was seen only once. The chain couples TRBV2 to TRBJ2-5; tentative D call: TRBD1 (6 bases). The J call may be incorrect, as the DNA end agrees better with TRBJ2-7. The CDR3 spans 14 residues. CDR1 is SNHLY, CDR2 FYNNEI, per germline. The CDR3 sequence: CASIHRAGSYEQYF. Here the CDR3 DNA reads TGTGCCAGCATTCACAGGGCTGGGTCCTACGAGCAGTACTTC.

The chain recombines TRBV27 with TRBJ1-2; D call uncertain. The germline CDR1 and CDR2 sequences are MNHEY and SMNVEV (reference sequence). Trimming took 0 bases from V and 9 from J, leaving 14 bases between them. The CDR3 runs to 14 residues. CDR3 amino acids: CASSLSSPPVSYTF. The CDR3 region has the DNA TGTGCCAGCAGTTTATCATCGCCCCCGGTGAGCTACACCTTC.

This clone has only a few counts. The gene calls are TRBV28 and TRBJ1-5; D not certain. The CDR3 length is 14 residues. The V and J ends lost 6 bases and 7 bases respectively, with 16 bases between them. Germline values: CDR1 MDHEN, CDR2 SYDVKM. The CDR3 spells CASSPGLGEQPQHF. CDR3 DNA: TGTGCCAGCAGCCCCGGACTAGGCGAGCAGCCCCAGCATTTT.